This passage covers 10 T cell receptor beta chains from one sample sequenced in a study of T cell responses to AZD1222 COVID-19 vaccine. This table comes from immunoSEQ multiplex PCR, and its TCRdb copy is limited to in-frame clones, with some not included. Altogether 110,000 to 150,000 clones are present, over 90% being singletons, with the ten largest covering just over 5%. The sequences come from peripheral blood, collected on day 0 of AZD1222 vaccination. These receptors all stem from an adult in good health.

The genes are TRBV24-1 and TRBJ2-1; 11 nucleotides align to TRBD2. CDR1 is KGHDR and CDR2 is SFDVKD in the germline V gene. With 5 bases clipped from V and 8 bases from J, the junction kept 7 bases outside the gene matches. The CDR3 is made up of 15 amino acids. CDR3 bases: TGTGCCACCAGTGTCACTAGCGGGAGTCCCCATGAGCAGTTCTTC. Its translation: CATSVTSGSPHEQFF.

The rearrangement joins TRBV18 to TRBJ2-3, with a weak D call TRBD1 (5 bases). Trimming stripped 3 bases from V and 2 bases from J, with 18 bases between. Per the germline V gene, CDR1 is KGHSH and CDR2 is LQKENI. The CDR3 length is 17 residues. This CDR3 is CASSPLKAGKYTDTQYF. The CDR3 DNA sequence: TGTGCCAGCTCACCCCTCAAGGCAGGGAAGTACACAGATACGCAGTATTTT.

The chain employs TRBV16 and TRBJ2-7; a possible D gene is TRBD1 (5 bases). There are 13 residues in the CDR3. Germline CDR1 is KGHSY and CDR2 is FQNENV. V shed 1 base and J shed 3 bases, with 7 bases lying between them. DNA of the CDR3: TGTGCCAGCAGCCAATATGACAGCTACGAGCAGTACTTC. Translated, it gives CASSQYDSYEQYF.

This chain links TRBV11-2 with TRBJ1-1, with 10 positions matching TRBD1. From germline, CDR1 is SGHAT and CDR2 FQNNGV. This CDR3 is 15 amino acids long. Unmatched junction bases numbered 4, after V lost 5 bases and J lost 1 base. The CDR3 loop is CASSARQGANTEAFF. CDR3 coding DNA: TGTGCCAGCAGCGCGCGACAGGGGGCGAACACTGAAGCTTTCTTT.

The DNA of the CDR3 is TGTGCCAGCAGCATCTCTGGGGCCAACGTCCTGACTTTC. Its translation is CASSISGANVLTF. The V and J genes are TRBV5-4 and TRBJ2-6; D remains ambiguous. V lost 4 bases and J lost 0, with 2 bases in between. The CDR3 loop spans 13 amino acids. Germline loops: CDR1 SGHNT, CDR2 YYREEE (reference sequence).

This clone was recorded only once. The gene calls are TRBV18 and TRBJ2-1, with 15 bases aligning to TRBD2. Trimming cost V 3 bases and J 10 bases; bases outside gene matches: 4. The CDR3 runs to 15 residues. Germline V gene data show CDR1 as KGHSH and CDR2 as LQKENI. CDR3 coding DNA: TGTGCCAGCTCACCCGAGGGGACTAGCGGGAGGGAGCAGTTCTTC. Its translation is CASSPEGTSGREQFF.

The chain recombines TRBV3-1 (or the pseudogene TRBV3-2) with TRBJ2-7, with 7 bases aligning to TRBD2. V was pared by 10 bases and J by 3 bases, with 9 bases of the junction left unmatched. CDR1 LGHDT and CDR2 YNNKEL come from the germline V gene (reference sequence). There are 13 residues in the CDR3. DNA for the CDR3: TGTGCCACCTCCTCTAGCGGATACTACGAGCAGTACTTC. It yields the protein CATSSSGYYEQYF.

This rearrangement joins TRBV28 to TRBJ2-7, with 7 bases matching TRBD2. The CDR3 consists of 17 residues. The ends lost 3 bases at V and 0 bases at J; junction bases unmatched: 11. In germline, CDR1 is MDHEN, CDR2 SYDVKM. The CDR3 region is CASSFAGVPPDSYEQYF. The CDR3 nucleotides read TGTGCCAGCAGTTTTGCGGGAGTTCCACCTGACTCCTACGAGCAGTACTTC.

The rearrangement links TRBV3-1 (or the pseudogene TRBV3-2) to TRBJ2-5, with TRBD2 matching 10 bases. The CDR3 consists of 15 residues. J was trimmed by 4 bases and V by 2 bases; bases with no gene match: 4. Germline-derived CDR1 and CDR2 are LGHDT and YNNKEL (reference sequence). CDR3 loop: CASSQSGTSAETQYF. The CDR3, as DNA: TGTGCCAGCAGCCAATCCGGGACTAGCGCAGAGACCCAGTACTTC.

The J gene is TRBJ2-7, the V gene TRBV19; 7 bases map to TRBD1. Germline V gives CDR1 LNHDA, CDR2 SQIVND (reference sequence). J lost 5 bases, V lost 3 bases, and 4 bases had no gene match. The CDR3 covers 13 residues. The CDR3 DNA is TGTGCCAGTAGTATCACAGGGGTCGACGAGCAGTACTTC. It codes for CASSITGVDEQYF.